A single sample is the source of the 21 T cell receptor beta chains below, sequenced in a study of cytomegalovirus exposure and HLA in healthy donors. With 60 Vbeta and 13 Jbeta primers, the PCR was carried out. The data were produced by immunoSEQ multiplex PCR, yet TCRdb's version contains in-frame clones alone and is incomplete. The sample includes 140,000 or so clones, approximately 70% seen only once; the top ten take roughly 1.7%. Sequenced material: PBMCs. These receptors all stem from a woman in her thirties in good health and CMV-seronegative.

V and J are TRBV19 and TRBJ2-7, with TRBD1 identical over 7 bases. CDR3 length equals 15 residues. Germline V lookup: CDR1 LNHDA, CDR2 SQIVND (reference sequence). With V trimmed by 4 bases and J by 2 bases, 8 bases remained unmatched. This CDR3 is CASSTNRGRTYEQYF. The CDR3, as DNA: TGTGCCAGTAGTACGAACAGGGGACGAACCTACGAGCAGTACTTC.

This chain connects TRBV5-4 to TRBJ2-1, with D hard to call. Germline-derived CDR1 and CDR2 are SGHNT and YYREEE (reference sequence). This CDR3 has 12 residues. Deletions cut 4 bases from V and 9 bases from J, with 11 bases between. The CDR3 DNA is TGTGCCAGCAGCCCAGCGTACGGTGAGCAGTTCTTC. Its protein product is CASSPAYGEQFF.

This CDR3 reads CASSSYRGRRMNTEAFF. CDR3 DNA sequence: TGTGCCAGCAGTTCGTACAGGGGGCGTAGAATGAACACTGAAGCTTTCTTT. The V call is TRBV28, the J call TRBJ1-1; 9 positions agree with TRBD1. Germline CDR1 reads MDHEN; CDR2 reads SYDVKM. V trimming: 4 bases; J trimming: 0 bases; junction bases outside the gene matches: 9. This CDR3 is built from 17 residues.

Remarks on this clone: This same CDR3 is encoded by further DNA sequences in the sample. The rearrangement links TRBV5-1 to TRBJ1-4; 9 bases are a match to TRBD1. The CDR3 spans 14 residues. V gave up 3 bases and J gave up 8 bases; unmatched junction bases: 5. In germline, CDR1 is SGHRS, CDR2 YFSETQ. The CDR3 DNA reads TGCGCCAGCAGCTGGGGACAGGGTGAAGAAAAACTGTTTTTT. It is translated as CASSWGQGEEKLFF.

This sequence joins TRBV4-1 and TRBJ1-3; maybe TRBD1 (5 bases). The CDR3 extends over 17 amino acids. The V gene lost 1 base and the J gene lost 3 bases, with 16 bases spanning the gap. CDR1 MGHRA and CDR2 YSYEKL come from the germline V gene. The CDR3 reads CASSQVTGGWIGNTIYF. The CDR3 bases are TGCGCCAGCAGCCAAGTAACGGGGGGATGGATTGGAAACACCATATATTTT.

The genes are TRBV28 and TRBJ2-1, with TRBD2 as a possible D gene (7 bases). Trimming removed 3 bases at V and 5 bases at J, with 14 bases between. The CDR3 has 15 residues. Germline CDR1 reads MDHEN; CDR2 reads SYDVKM. The CDR3 loop reads CASSFGGRDNNEQFF. In DNA form, the CDR3 reads TGTGCCAGCAGTTTCGGGGGGCGAGACAACAATGAGCAGTTCTTC. Drawing the rest from reference TRBV28 and TRBJ2-1, the complete variable domain is DVKVTQSSRYLVKRTGEKVFLECVQDMDHENMFWYRQDPGLGLRLIYFSYDVKMKEKGDIPEGYSVSREKKERFSLILESASTNQTSMYLCASSFGGRDNNEQFFGPGTRLTVL.

The V gene is TRBV2, the J gene TRBJ2-7; D is undetermined. In germline, CDR1 is SNHLY, CDR2 FYNNEI. V dropped 2 bases and J dropped 1 base, with 9 bases sitting between them. The CDR3 extends over 14 amino acids. The CDR3 DNA reads TGTGCCAGCAGTGAAAAGGAGAGATCCTACGAGCAGTACGTC. Translated: CASSEKERSYEQYV.

J is TRBJ1-6 and V is TRBV7-2; a possible D gene is TRBD1 (6 bases). The CDR3 contains 15 residues. V dropped 10 bases and J dropped 8 bases, with 21 bases sitting between them. Germline V gene data show CDR1 as SGHTA and CDR2 as FQGNSA. This chain's CDR3 is CANEKPGVSDSPLHF. In DNA, the CDR3 is TGTGCCAACGAGAAACCAGGGGTCAGTGATTCACCCCTCCACTTT.

V is TRBV28 and J is TRBJ1-4; the match to TRBD1 covers 11 bases. V lost 2 bases, J lost 7 bases, and 3 bases stayed unmatched. The CDR3 is 15 residues long. Germline V gene sequence: CDR1 MDHEN, CDR2 SYDVKM. CDR3 protein: CASSLGGTGGEKLFF. The CDR3, as DNA: TGTGCCAGCAGTTTAGGAGGGACAGGGGGTGAAAAACTGTTTTTT.

V usage is TRBV7-9 and J usage is TRBJ2-2; D unresolved. The CDR3 totals 15 residues. V lost 1 base to trimming and J lost 7 bases, with 13 bases between them. CDR1 SEHNR and CDR2 FQNEAQ come from the germline V gene (reference sequence). The CDR3 reads CASSLGTPRSGELFF. The CDR3 DNA is TGTGCCAGCAGCTTAGGAACCCCCCGGAGCGGGGAGCTGTTTTTT.

This chain links TRBV19 with TRBJ1-2; the D is unclear. With 3 bases removed from V and 5 bases from J, the gap between germline ends came to 7 bases. Per germline, CDR1 LNHDA and CDR2 SQIVND (reference sequence). The CDR3 has 12 residues. The CDR3 reads CASSMAGYGYTF. In DNA, the CDR3 is TGTGCCAGTAGTATGGCAGGTTATGGCTACACCTTC.

This chain joins TRBV6-5 and TRBJ2-7; 7 bases agree with TRBD1. Germline V CDR1 and CDR2: MNHEY, SVGAGI. This CDR3 is 13 amino acids long. Trimming cost V 5 bases and J 3 bases; bases outside gene matches: 4. In nucleotides, the CDR3 is TGTGCCAGCAGTGAGACAGGGATCTACGAGCAGTACTTC. Translation gives CASSETGIYEQYF.

V and J are TRBV28 and TRBJ1-2, with TRBD1 identical over 7 bases. The V gene end was trimmed by 5 bases and the J gene end by 9 bases; junction bases not matched to a gene: 6. This CDR3 is 12 amino acids long. Germline V CDR1 and CDR2: MDHEN, SYDVKM. The CDR3 sequence is CASSGDSFRYTF. Here the CDR3 DNA reads TGTGCCAGCAGTGGGGACAGCTTTCGCTACACCTTC.

V is TRBV13 and J is TRBJ2-3, with 10 bases lining up with TRBD2. Per germline, CDR1 PRHDT and CDR2 FYEKMQ (reference sequence). With 5 bases clipped from V and 2 bases from J, the junction kept 7 bases outside the gene matches. The CDR3 is made up of 16 amino acids. For the CDR3, the DNA is TGTGCCAGCAGCCGACCAGCGGGGGGGATCACAGATACGCAGTATTTT. As protein: CASSRPAGGITDTQYF.

The J gene is TRBJ2-2, the V gene TRBV4-2, with unresolved D. There are 12 residues in the CDR3. Germline V CDR1 and CDR2: LGHNA, YNFKEQ. Trimming shortened V by 3 bases and J by 9 bases, and 8 bases separated the two germline ends. This chain's CDR3 is CASSHLNRELFF. DNA for the CDR3: TGTGCCAGCAGCCATCTCAACAGGGAGCTGTTTTTT.

This chain connects TRBV5-4 to TRBJ2-2, with TRBD2 matching 15 bases. The germline CDR1 and CDR2 sequences are SGHNT and YYREEE (reference sequence). The CDR3 has 18 residues. J gave up 0 bases and V 4 bases, and 4 bases lay outside the gene matches. CDR3 in amino acids: CASSPGLAGGSNTGELFF. Written as DNA, the CDR3 is TGTGCCAGCAGCCCGGGACTAGCGGGAGGATCGAACACCGGGGAGCTGTTTTTT.

The rearrangement links TRBV5-1 to TRBJ2-1; 13 bases are shared with TRBD2. This CDR3 has 18 amino acids. CDR1 SGHRS and CDR2 YFSETQ come from the germline V gene. J was trimmed by 6 bases and V by 4 bases; bases with no gene match: 13. The CDR3 nucleotides are TGCGCCAGCAGCCCCATGGGTGGTGGGACTAGCGGGATCAATGAGCAGTTCTTC. This gives the protein CASSPMGGGTSGINEQFF.

This clone has only a few counts. The rearrangement uses TRBV10-1 and TRBJ1-2; D is uncertain. The V end lost 0 bases, the J end lost 3 bases, and 11 bases lay between the germline ends. The CDR3 is 15 residues long. CDR1 is WNHNN, CDR2 SYGVQD, per germline (reference sequence). This CDR3 is CASSESRVWDYGYTF. CDR3 nucleotides: TGCGCCAGCAGTGAGTCGAGGGTGTGGGACTATGGCTACACCTTC.

V is TRBV9 and J is TRBJ2-5, with 11 positions matching TRBD1. This CDR3 is 13 amino acids long. J was trimmed by 10 bases and V by 3 bases; bases with no gene match: 5. CDR1 and CDR2 from the germline V gene are SGDLS and YYNGEE. The CDR3 sequence is CASSAWDRGDQYF. The CDR3, as DNA: TGTGCCAGCAGCGCCTGGGACAGGGGGGACCAGTACTTC.

This sequence joins TRBV7-2 and TRBJ1-1, with no clear D. From germline, CDR1 is SGHTA and CDR2 FQGNSA. The CDR3 contains 14 residues. The V gene lost 0 bases and the J gene lost 4 bases, with 9 bases spanning the gap. The CDR3 protein is CASSLAPQSTEAFF. The DNA of the CDR3 is TGTGCCAGCAGCTTAGCGCCACAATCCACTGAAGCTTTCTTT.

This clone was recorded a few times. CDR3 bases: TGTGCCAGCAGCTTAAGCGGGGGGGCCGGGGAGCTGTTTTTT. It specifies CASSLSGGAGELFF. The chain is built from TRBV7-3 and TRBJ2-2; 9 positions agree with TRBD2. The CDR3 loop spans 14 amino acids. V lost 1 base to trimming and J lost 6 bases; unmatched junction nucleotides: 0. The germline V gene encodes CDR1 SGHTA and CDR2 FQGTGA.